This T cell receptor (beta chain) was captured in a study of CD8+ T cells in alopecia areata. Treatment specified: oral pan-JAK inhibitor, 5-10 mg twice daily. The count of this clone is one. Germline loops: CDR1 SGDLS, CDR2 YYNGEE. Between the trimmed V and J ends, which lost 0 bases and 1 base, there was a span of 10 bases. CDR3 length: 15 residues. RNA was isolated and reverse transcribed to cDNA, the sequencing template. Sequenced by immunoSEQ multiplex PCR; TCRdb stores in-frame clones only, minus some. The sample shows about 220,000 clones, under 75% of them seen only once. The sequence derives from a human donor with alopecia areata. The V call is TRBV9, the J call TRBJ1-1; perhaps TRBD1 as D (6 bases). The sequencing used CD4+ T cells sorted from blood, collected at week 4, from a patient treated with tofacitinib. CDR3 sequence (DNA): TGTGCCAGCAGCGTAGGCCCAGGGGCGAACACTGAAGCTTTCTTT. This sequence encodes CASSVGPGANTEAFF.